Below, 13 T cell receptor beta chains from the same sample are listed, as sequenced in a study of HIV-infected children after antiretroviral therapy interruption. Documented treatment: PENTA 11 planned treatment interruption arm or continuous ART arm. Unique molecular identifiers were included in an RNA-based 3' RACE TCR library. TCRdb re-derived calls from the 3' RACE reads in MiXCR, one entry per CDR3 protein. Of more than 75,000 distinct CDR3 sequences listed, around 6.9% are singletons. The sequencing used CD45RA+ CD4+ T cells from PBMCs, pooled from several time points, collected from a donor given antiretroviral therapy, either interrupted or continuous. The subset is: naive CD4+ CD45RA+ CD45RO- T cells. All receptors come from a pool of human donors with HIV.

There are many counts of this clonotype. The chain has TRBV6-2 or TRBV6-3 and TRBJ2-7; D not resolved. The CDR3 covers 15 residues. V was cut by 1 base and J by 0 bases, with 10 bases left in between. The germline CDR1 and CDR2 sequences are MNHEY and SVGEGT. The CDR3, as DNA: TGTGCCAGCAGTTACTGGTCGAAGGTCTCCTACGAGCAGTACTTC. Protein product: CASSYWSKVSYEQYF.

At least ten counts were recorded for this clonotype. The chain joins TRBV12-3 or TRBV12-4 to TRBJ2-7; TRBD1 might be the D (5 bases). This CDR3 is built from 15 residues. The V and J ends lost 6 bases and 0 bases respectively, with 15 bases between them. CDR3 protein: CASRSDSPSSYEQYF. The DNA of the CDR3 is TGTGCCAGCAGATCCGACAGTCCGAGCTCCTACGAGCAGTACTTC.

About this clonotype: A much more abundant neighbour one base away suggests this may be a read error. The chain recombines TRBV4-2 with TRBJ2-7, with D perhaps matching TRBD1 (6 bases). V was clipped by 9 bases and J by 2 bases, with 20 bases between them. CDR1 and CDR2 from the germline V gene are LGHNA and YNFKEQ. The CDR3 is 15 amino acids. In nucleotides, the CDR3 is TGTGCCAGAAGCAAAAACGACAGGAGTCCCTACGAGCAGTACTTC. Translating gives CARSKNDRSPYEQYF.

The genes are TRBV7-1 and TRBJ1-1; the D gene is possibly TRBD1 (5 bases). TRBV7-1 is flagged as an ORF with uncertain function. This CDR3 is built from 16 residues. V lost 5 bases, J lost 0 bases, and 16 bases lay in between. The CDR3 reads CASSLSMGTMNTEAFF. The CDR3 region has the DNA TGTGCCAGCAGCCTCAGCATGGGGACCATGAACACTGAAGCTTTCTTT.

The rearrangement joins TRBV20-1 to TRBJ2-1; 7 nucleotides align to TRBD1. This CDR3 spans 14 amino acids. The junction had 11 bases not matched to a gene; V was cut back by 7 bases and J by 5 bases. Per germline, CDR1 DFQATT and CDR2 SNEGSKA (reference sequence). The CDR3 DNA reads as TGCAGTGTCCCATCGACAGGGCTGGACAATGAGCAGTTCTTC. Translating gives CSVPSTGLDNEQFF.

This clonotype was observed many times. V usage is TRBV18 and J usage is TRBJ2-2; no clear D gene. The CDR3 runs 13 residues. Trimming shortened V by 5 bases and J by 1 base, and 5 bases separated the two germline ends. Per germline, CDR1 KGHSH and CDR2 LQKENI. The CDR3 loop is CASSRKNTGELFF. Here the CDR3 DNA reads TGTGCCAGCTCAAGGAAGAACACCGGGGAGCTGTTTTTT. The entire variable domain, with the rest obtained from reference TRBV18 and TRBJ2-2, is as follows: NAGVMQNPRHLVRRRGQEARLRCSPMKGHSHVYWYRQLPEEGLKFMVYLQKENIIDESGMPKERFSAEFPKEGPSILRIQQVVRGDSAAYFCASSRKNTGELFFGEGSRLTVL.

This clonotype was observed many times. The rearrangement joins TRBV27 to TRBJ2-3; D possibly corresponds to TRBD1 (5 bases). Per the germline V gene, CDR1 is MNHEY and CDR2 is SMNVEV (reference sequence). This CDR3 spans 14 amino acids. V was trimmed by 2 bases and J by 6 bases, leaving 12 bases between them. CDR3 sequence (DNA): TGTGCCAGCAGTTTAGCCAGGGTTAAGGATACGCAGTATTTT. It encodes CASSLARVKDTQYF.

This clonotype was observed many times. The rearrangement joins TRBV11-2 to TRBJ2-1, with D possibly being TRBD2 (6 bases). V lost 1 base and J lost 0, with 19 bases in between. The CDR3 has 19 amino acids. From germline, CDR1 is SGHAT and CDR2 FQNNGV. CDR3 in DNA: TGTGCCAGCAGCTTAGTGGGAGTGCGGGGCCCCAGCTCCTACAATGAGCAGTTCTTC. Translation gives CASSLVGVRGPSSYNEQFF.

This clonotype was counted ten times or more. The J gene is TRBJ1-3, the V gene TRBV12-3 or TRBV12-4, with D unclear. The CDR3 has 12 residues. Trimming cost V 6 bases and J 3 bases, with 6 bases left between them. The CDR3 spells CASRAIGNTIYF. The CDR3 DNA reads TGTGCCAGCAGGGCTATTGGAAACACCATATATTTT.

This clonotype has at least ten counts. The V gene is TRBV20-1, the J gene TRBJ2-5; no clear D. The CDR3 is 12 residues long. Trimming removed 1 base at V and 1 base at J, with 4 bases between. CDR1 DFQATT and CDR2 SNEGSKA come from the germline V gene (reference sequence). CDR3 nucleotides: TGCAGTGCTAGAGTCAGCCAAGAGACCCAGTACTTC. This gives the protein CSARVSQETQYF.

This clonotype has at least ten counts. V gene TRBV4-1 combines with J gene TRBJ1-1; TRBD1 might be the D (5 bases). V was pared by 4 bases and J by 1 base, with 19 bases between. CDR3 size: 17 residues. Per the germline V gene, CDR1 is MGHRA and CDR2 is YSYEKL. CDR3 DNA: TGCGCCAGCAGCCCGCCCTTGAGCCGGGACTGGAACACTGAAGCTTTCTTT. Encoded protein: CASSPPLSRDWNTEAFF.

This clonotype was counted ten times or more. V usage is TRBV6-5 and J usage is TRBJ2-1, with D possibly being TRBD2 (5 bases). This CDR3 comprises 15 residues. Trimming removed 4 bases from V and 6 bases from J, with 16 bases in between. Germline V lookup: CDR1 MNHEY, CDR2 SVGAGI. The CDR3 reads CASSFRPLAGNEQFF. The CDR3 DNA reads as TGTGCCAGCAGTTTTCGACCCCTCGCGGGCAATGAGCAGTTCTTC.

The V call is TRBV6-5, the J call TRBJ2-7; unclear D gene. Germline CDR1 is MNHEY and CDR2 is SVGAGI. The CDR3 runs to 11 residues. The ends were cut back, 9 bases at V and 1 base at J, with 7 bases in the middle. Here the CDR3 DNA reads TGTGCCAGTGGTGCTTCCTACGAGCAGTACTTC. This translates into CASGASYEQYF.